Following are 22 T cell receptor beta chains from one sample sequenced in a study of control samples from healthy donors and cancer patients. Some clones are missing from TCRdb's copy, which holds only in-frame ones; the method was immunoSEQ multiplex PCR. This table holds 100,000 to 150,000 clones, about nine tenths found once. Source material: blood. The receptors come from a man aged 40-55 years in good health.

The count of this clone is one. V gene TRBV18 combines with J gene TRBJ2-5, with TRBD1 matching over 7 bases. V shed 0 bases, J shed 3 bases, and the junction held 4 bases outside the gene matches. The CDR3 is made up of 15 amino acids. Germline assignment: CDR1 KGHSH and CDR2 LQKENI. The CDR3 protein is CASSPPGTVKETQYF. The CDR3 region has the DNA TGTGCCAGCTCACCACCGGGGACAGTGAAAGAGACCCAGTACTTC.

The V gene is TRBV27, the J gene TRBJ2-1; D ambiguous. V dropped 3 bases and J dropped 8 bases, with 14 bases sitting between them. CDR1 and CDR2 (germline): MNHEY, SMNVEV (reference sequence). The CDR3 totals 14 residues. This chain's CDR3 is CASSFRDSRDEQFF. In DNA, the CDR3 is TGTGCCAGCAGTTTTCGAGATAGTCGAGATGAGCAGTTCTTC.

The rearrangement links TRBV5-1 to TRBJ1-1; D remains ambiguous. The V gene's germline CDR1 is SGHRS and CDR2 YFSETQ. V was cut by 0 bases and J by 0 bases, with 15 bases left in between. The CDR3 consists of 17 residues. The CDR3 loop reads CASSLGTVGTMNTEAFF. CDR3 in DNA: TGCGCCAGCAGCTTGGGGACCGTAGGAACCATGAACACTGAAGCTTTCTTT. Looking up the rest from reference TRBV5-1 and TRBJ1-1 gives the full variable domain: KAGVTQTPRYLIKTRGQQVTLSCSPISGHRSVSWYQQTPGQGLQFLFEYFSETQRNKGNFPGRFSGRQFSNSRSEMNVSTLELGDSALYLCASSLGTVGTMNTEAFFGQGTRLTVV.

This chain joins TRBV6-5 and TRBJ1-1; a possible D gene is TRBD1 (5 bases). V was pared by 2 bases and J by 6 bases, with 19 bases between. The germline V gene encodes CDR1 MNHEY and CDR2 SVGAGI. CDR3 size: 16 residues. This CDR3 reads CASSYGPLTVVPEAFF. In DNA, the CDR3 is TGTGCCAGCAGTTACGGCCCCTTGACAGTAGTCCCTGAAGCTTTCTTT.

The CDR3 DNA reads as TGTGCCAGCAGTGTCAGTCTAGGACAGGGGTTTCTAGCGGGGGGTTTGGAGACCCAGTACTTC. Encoded protein: CASSVSLGQGFLAGGLETQYF. The chain has TRBV2 and TRBJ2-5; 11 nucleotides line up with TRBD2. This CDR3 contains 21 residues. The V segment lost 4 bases and the J segment 5 bases; nucleotides outside the gene matches: 24. Germline V gene lookup returns CDR1 SNHLY and CDR2 FYNNEI.

The chain is built from TRBV5-5 and TRBJ1-4, with D hard to call. The germline V and J ends were trimmed by 4 bases and 0 bases, with 7 bases remaining between them. The CDR3 loop spans 14 amino acids. CDR1 is SGHKS and CDR2 is YYEKEE in the germline V gene (reference sequence). In DNA, the CDR3 is TGTGCCAGCAGCCCCGATGCAACTAATGAAAAACTGTTTTTT. Translating it yields CASSPDATNEKLFF.

The chain joins TRBV1 to TRBJ1-6; the tabulated D call, TRBD1, remains unverified against the DNA. TRBV1 is termed a pseudogene. This CDR3 contains 18 residues. The CDR3: CTSGPGTMRGFHNSPLHF. CDR3 coding DNA: TGCACCAGCGGCCCAGGGACAATGAGGGGGTTTCATAATTCACCCCTCCACTTT.

J is TRBJ2-3 and V is TRBV5-1; D call uncertain. Germline V gives CDR1 SGHRS, CDR2 YFSETQ. Trimming took 0 bases from V and 8 from J, leaving 10 bases between them. The length of the CDR3 is 13 residues. In DNA form, the CDR3 reads TGCGCCAGCAGCTTGGAGGGATCAACTACGCAGTATTTT. It codes for CASSLEGSTTQYF. The full variable domain, completed using reference TRBV5-1 and TRBJ2-3, is KAGVTQTPRYLIKTRGQQVTLSCSPISGHRSVSWYQQTPGQGLQFLFEYFSETQRNKGNFPGRFSGRQFSNSRSEMNVSTLELGDSALYLCASSLEGSTTQYFGPGTRLTVL.

The chain recombines TRBV5-8 with TRBJ1-5; 8 bases line up with TRBD1. Unmatched junction bases numbered 10, after V lost 2 bases and J lost 3 bases. Germline V gene sequence: CDR1 SGHTS, CDR2 YDEGEE. The CDR3 is made up of 17 amino acids. The CDR3 loop reads CASSLGQGNPFNQPQHF. CDR3 nucleotide sequence: TGTGCCAGCAGCTTAGGACAGGGCAACCCTTTCAATCAGCCCCAGCATTTT.

This clone has only a few counts. The V gene is TRBV7-9, the J gene TRBJ2-1, with D unclear. The V gene's germline CDR1 is SEHNR and CDR2 FQNEAQ (reference sequence). Trimming shortened V by 0 bases and J by 0 bases, and 12 bases separated the two germline ends. This CDR3 is built from 17 residues. CDR3 in DNA: TGTGCCAGCAGCTTAGCGCGAGCCTTTAGCTCCTACAATGAGCAGTTCTTC. Translation: CASSLARAFSSYNEQFF.

V usage is TRBV5-4 and J usage is TRBJ2-3; D is ambiguous. The germline V and J ends were trimmed by 4 bases and 2 bases, with 11 bases remaining between them. This CDR3 region has 14 residues. CDR1 SGHNT and CDR2 YYREEE come from the germline V gene (reference sequence). The CDR3: CASSPLPSTDTQYF. CDR3 nucleotide sequence: TGTGCCAGCAGCCCTTTGCCATCCACAGATACGCAGTATTTT.

This clone was detected only once. The V and J genes are TRBV6-5 and TRBJ1-2, with 8 bases fitting TRBD1. CDR1 is MNHEY, CDR2 SVGAGI, per germline. The CDR3 is 13 residues long. After removal of 5 bases from V and 4 bases from J, the junction contained 3 bases not matched to a gene. The CDR3 protein is CASSITGGYGYTF. The CDR3 nucleotides read TGTGCCAGCAGTATCACAGGGGGCTATGGCTACACCTTC.

This clone showed up just a few times. The gene calls are TRBV9 and TRBJ1-3, with D unclear. The CDR3 has 16 residues. The V end lost 1 base, the J end lost 0 bases, and 11 bases lay between the germline ends. CDR1 and CDR2 (germline): SGDLS, YYNGEE. This chain's CDR3 is CASSVRRTDSGNTIYF. The DNA of the CDR3 is TGTGCCAGCAGCGTAAGACGGACGGACTCTGGAAACACCATATATTTT.

This chain joins TRBV29-1 and TRBJ1-1; no clear D gene. Germline values: CDR1 SQVTM, CDR2 ANQGSEA. The CDR3 length is 13 residues. V lost 3 bases and J 1 base, leaving 9 bases between the germline ends. CDR3 loop: CSVEVQENTEAFF. CDR3 DNA: TGCAGCGTTGAGGTTCAAGAGAACACTGAAGCTTTCTTT. Using reference TRBV29-1 and TRBJ1-1 for the parts outside the CDR3, the full variable domain is SAVISQKPSRDICQRGTSLTIQCQVDSQVTMMFWYRQQPGQSLTLIATANQGSEATYESGFVIDKFPISRPNLTFSTLTVSNMSPEDSSIYLCSVEVQENTEAFFGQGTRLTVV.

V usage is TRBV10-1 and J usage is TRBJ1-5; D might be TRBD1 (5 bases). Germline assignment: CDR1 WNHNN and CDR2 SYGVQD (reference sequence). V lost 4 bases to trimming and J lost 1 base, with 11 bases between them. This CDR3 is built from 15 residues. In DNA, the CDR3 is TGCGCCAGCAGTGGGGGGGGGACCAGCAATCAGCCCCAGCATTTT. Amino acids: CASSGGGTSNQPQHF.

This rearrangement joins TRBV5-4 to TRBJ1-2; no clear D gene. V was clipped by 2 bases and J by 0 bases, with 11 bases between them. The CDR3 extends over 15 amino acids. Germline V gene lookup returns CDR1 SGHNT and CDR2 YYREEE (reference sequence). The CDR3 here is CASSFDGRPNYGYTF. CDR3 nucleotide sequence: TGTGCCAGCAGCTTTGACGGCCGACCTAACTATGGCTACACCTTC.

The chain joins TRBV7-2 to TRBJ2-2, with TRBD1 as a possible D gene (6 bases). CDR1 SGHTA and CDR2 FQGNSA come from the germline V gene. The CDR3 length is 14 residues. V lost 5 bases to trimming and J lost 1 base, with 8 bases between them. The CDR3 protein is CASSQTGNTGELFF. The CDR3 coding sequence is TGTGCCAGCAGCCAGACAGGGAACACCGGGGAGCTGTTTTTT. Full variable domain (missing parts from reference TRBV7-2 and TRBJ2-2): GAGVSQSPSNKVTEKGKDVELRCDPISGHTALYWYRQSLGQGLEFLIYFQGNSAPDKSGLPSDRFSAERTGGSVSTLTIQRTQQEDSAVYLCASSQTGNTGELFFGEGSRLTVL.

V and J are TRBV11-3 and TRBJ2-7; 8 nucleotides match TRBD1. The germline gives CDR1 SGHNT, CDR2 YENEEA. Trimming took 2 bases from V and 5 from J; bases not matched to a gene: 2. This CDR3 comprises 13 residues. CDR3 residues: CASSLQGANEQYF. In nucleotides, the CDR3 is TGTGCCAGCAGCTTACAGGGGGCGAACGAGCAGTACTTC.

A single count supports this clone. The chain recombines TRBV18 with TRBJ1-5, with TRBD1 identical over 9 bases. This CDR3 has 15 amino acids. CDR1 KGHSH and CDR2 LQKENI come from the germline V gene. Trimming at V came to 4 bases and at J to 7 bases, leaving 8 bases not matched to a gene. CDR3 bases: TGTGCCAGCTCACAGGACAGGGGAAGAGGGCAGCCCCAGCATTTT. It codes for CASSQDRGRGQPQHF.

This clone was found a few times. Compared with germline, one end of the junction differs, possibly owing to a read error. The J gene is TRBJ2-7, the V gene TRBV5-1, with a possible D match to TRBD1 (5 bases). The CDR3 spans 14 residues. The germline CDR1 and CDR2 sequences are SGHRS and YFSETQ. CDR3 protein: CASSQTTDSHEQYF. CDR3 in DNA: TGCGCCAGCAGCCAAACGACAGACTCCCACGAGCAGTACTTC.

The chain carries TRBV28 and TRBJ1-6; unclear D gene. The germline V gene encodes CDR1 MDHEN and CDR2 SYDVKM. The CDR3 runs 16 residues. Trimming left V 4 bases short and J 4 bases short, with 14 bases between. CDR3 sequence reads: CASSSLEGGYNSPLHF. As DNA, the CDR3 is TGTGCCAGCAGTTCCCTCGAAGGCGGATATAATTCACCCCTCCACTTT.

Of note for this clone: Compared with germline, one end of the junction differs, possibly owing to a read error. The rearrangement joins TRBV15 to TRBJ2-5; 7 nucleotides align to TRBD1. The CDR3 is 16 residues long. Germline V lookup: CDR1 LNHNV, CDR2 YYDKDF (reference sequence). In DNA, the CDR3 is TGTGCCACCGGCAGAAGCCAGGACAGGTACCAAGAGACCCAGTACTTC. Its protein product is CATGRSQDRYQETQYF.